Listed here are 15 T cell receptor beta chains from one sample, sequenced in a study of blood T cells in healthy people across ages. Combining a sample-barcoded 5' primer with a J-beta primer mix, a second PCR ran for about 7 to 11 cycles. TCRdb processed the 5' RACE reads anew with MiXCR; each CDR3 protein has one entry. The sample lists 730,000 or so distinct CDR3 sequences, about 42% occurring once. Material: blood. The receptor set was obtained from a woman aged 55-70 years in good health.

The V gene is TRBV2, the J gene TRBJ1-4; D possibly corresponds to TRBD1 (5 bases). From germline, CDR1 is SNHLY and CDR2 FYNNEI. With 6 bases removed from V and 13 bases from J, the gap between germline ends came to 18 bases. There are 13 residues in the CDR3. The CDR3 DNA reads TGTGCCAGCAGCAAACAGGAGAACGGGGGACTGTTTTTT. It is translated as CASSKQENGGLFF.

The rearrangement joins TRBV18 to TRBJ1-5; the D gene is possibly TRBD1 (6 bases). Between the trimmed V and J ends, which lost 6 bases and 6 bases, there was a span of 18 bases. The CDR3 runs to 15 residues. The germline CDR1 and CDR2 sequences are KGHSH and LQKENI. The DNA of the CDR3 is TGTGCCAGCTCGAAACTACAGGGAGGCAGTCAGCCCCAGCATTTT. As protein: CASSKLQGGSQPQHF.

V is TRBV5-1 and J is TRBJ1-2; TRBD1 is a possible D gene (5 bases). Between the trimmed V and J ends, which lost 4 bases and 8 bases, there was a span of 24 bases. This CDR3 comprises 16 residues. CDR1 SGHRS and CDR2 YFSETQ come from the germline V gene. The CDR3 DNA reads as TGCGCCAGCAGCCTTGTTAGACAGCTAAACTTCGGCGGCTACACCTTC. Its protein is CASSLVRQLNFGGYTF.

This clonotype was seen at least ten times. This chain connects TRBV7-9 to TRBJ2-7, with a possible D match to TRBD2 (6 bases). Between the trimmed V and J ends, which lost 4 bases and 4 bases, there was a span of 17 bases. Germline CDR1 is SEHNR and CDR2 is FQNEAQ (reference sequence). There are 15 residues in the CDR3. The CDR3 reads CASSSPGGGEYEQYF. Here the CDR3 DNA reads TGTGCCAGCAGCTCCCCTGGGGGAGGTGAATACGAGCAGTACTTC.

This clonotype appeared a few times. CDR3 loop: CSVLGQGRNEQYF. CDR3 sequence (DNA): TGCAGCGTTCTTGGACAGGGTAGAAATGAGCAGTACTTC. V usage is TRBV29-1 and J usage is TRBJ2-5; 8 bases match TRBD1. This CDR3 has 13 residues. The germline V gene has CDR1 SQVTM and CDR2 ANQGSEA. The ends lost 5 bases at V and 11 bases at J; junction bases unmatched: 13.

The chain uses TRBV3-1 and TRBJ2-7, with 8 bases fitting TRBD1. After removal of 4 bases from V and 7 bases from J, the junction contained 12 bases not matched to a gene. The CDR3 extends over 15 amino acids. Germline lookup yields CDR1 LGHDT and CDR2 YNNKEL (reference sequence). The CDR3 DNA sequence: TGTGCCAGCAGCCGCTCGAGGACAGGGTTTGAGGAGCAGTACTTC. It yields the protein CASSRSRTGFEEQYF.

For this clonotype: Sequence at one end of the junction differs from germline and may be a read error. The CDR3 DNA reads TGTGCCAGCACCAGGGGGACAGGGAAACCTGGGGTCAACGTCCTGACTTTC. Its protein is CASTRGTGKPGVNVLTF. The genes are TRBV7-9 and TRBJ2-6, with 9 bases aligning to TRBD1. The CDR3 length is 17 residues. CDR1 is SEHNR, CDR2 FQNEAQ, per germline (reference sequence). The full variable domain, completed using reference TRBV7-9 and TRBJ2-6, is DTGVSQNPRHKITKRGQNVTFRCDPISEHNRLYWYRQTLGQGPEFLTYFQNEAQLEKSRLLSDRFSAERPKGSFSTLEIQRTEQGDSAMYLCASTRGTGKPGVNVLTFGAGSRLTVL.

The sample holds a few counts of this clonotype. This rearrangement joins TRBV6-5 to TRBJ2-7; 8 nucleotides line up with TRBD1. Germline V gene data show CDR1 as MNHEY and CDR2 as SVGAGI. The CDR3 is made up of 16 amino acids. V trimming: 0 bases; J trimming: 6 bases; junction bases outside the gene matches: 10. The CDR3 nucleotides are TGTGCCAGCAGTTACTCTTCTCCGGCAGGGGGCTCCGAGCAGTACTTC. Its protein product is CASSYSSPAGGSEQYF.

The rearrangement links TRBV7-2 to TRBJ1-5; D is ambiguous. Between the trimmed V and J ends, which lost 7 bases and 0 bases, there was a span of 7 bases. Germline-derived CDR1 and CDR2 are SGHTA and FQGNSA. The CDR3 consists of 13 residues. CDR3 in amino acids: CASNLYSNQPQHF. The CDR3 nucleotides read TGTGCCAGCAACCTCTATAGCAATCAGCCCCAGCATTTT.

The V and J genes are TRBV5-6 and TRBJ2-7; D is ambiguous. CDR1 SGHDT and CDR2 YYEEEE come from the germline V gene. The germline V and J ends were trimmed by 1 base and 0 bases, with 5 bases remaining between them. CDR3 length equals 13 residues. The CDR3 spells CASSLFDSYEQYF. The DNA of the CDR3 is TGTGCCAGCAGCTTGTTCGACTCCTACGAGCAGTACTTC. Looking up the rest from reference TRBV5-6 and TRBJ2-7 gives the full variable domain: DAGVTQSPTHLIKTRGQQVTLRCSPKSGHDTVSWYQQALGQGPQFIFQYYEEEERQRGNFPDRFSGHQFPNYSSELNVNALLLGDSALYLCASSLFDSYEQYFGPGTRLTVT.

This clonotype turned up a few times. The chain is built from TRBV3-1 and TRBJ2-1; D is uncertain. The V end was cut by 4 bases, the J end by 3 bases, with 7 bases between. This CDR3 has 13 residues. Germline V gives CDR1 LGHDT, CDR2 YNNKEL (reference sequence). The CDR3 coding sequence is TGTGCCAGCAGCCCTTACGACTACAATGAGCAGTTCTTC. Residues: CASSPYDYNEQFF.

This clonotype was counted ten times or more. CDR3 sequence: CASSSLGQGTEQYF. The CDR3, as DNA: TGCGCCAGCAGCTCCCTGGGACAGGGAACCGAGCAGTACTTC. This chain joins TRBV5-1 and TRBJ2-7; 9 bases match TRBD1. Losses at the gene ends were 3 bases for V and 6 bases for J; bases not matched to a gene: 7. This CDR3 spans 14 amino acids. Germline V CDR1 and CDR2: SGHRS, YFSETQ.

The rearrangement uses TRBV6-5 and TRBJ1-5; tentative D call: TRBD1 (5 bases). This CDR3 is 14 amino acids long. Germline values: CDR1 MNHEY, CDR2 SVGAGI. Between the trimmed V and J ends, which lost 2 bases and 5 bases, there was a span of 10 bases. CDR3: CASSYGGMDQPQHF. The CDR3 DNA sequence: TGTGCCAGCAGTTACGGGGGGATGGATCAGCCCCAGCATTTT.

J is TRBJ2-5 and V is TRBV2, with D unclear. Germline CDR1 reads SNHLY; CDR2 reads FYNNEI. The CDR3 loop spans 13 amino acids. V was pared by 4 bases and J by 5 bases, with 11 bases between. The CDR3: CASSVLRTETQYF. For the CDR3, the DNA is TGTGCCAGCAGTGTCTTGCGTACGGAGACCCAGTACTTC.

Worth noting for this clonotype: A junction end diverges from the germline sequence, so it may reflect a read error. The chain employs TRBV11-2 and TRBJ1-6; D gene uncertain. Germline V gives CDR1 SGHAT, CDR2 FQNNGV. The CDR3 extends over 16 amino acids. CDR3 nucleotides: TGTGCCAGCAGCTTAGGTGGGGTCTCCCATAATTCACCCCTCCACTTT. Its translation: CASSLGGVSHNSPLHF.